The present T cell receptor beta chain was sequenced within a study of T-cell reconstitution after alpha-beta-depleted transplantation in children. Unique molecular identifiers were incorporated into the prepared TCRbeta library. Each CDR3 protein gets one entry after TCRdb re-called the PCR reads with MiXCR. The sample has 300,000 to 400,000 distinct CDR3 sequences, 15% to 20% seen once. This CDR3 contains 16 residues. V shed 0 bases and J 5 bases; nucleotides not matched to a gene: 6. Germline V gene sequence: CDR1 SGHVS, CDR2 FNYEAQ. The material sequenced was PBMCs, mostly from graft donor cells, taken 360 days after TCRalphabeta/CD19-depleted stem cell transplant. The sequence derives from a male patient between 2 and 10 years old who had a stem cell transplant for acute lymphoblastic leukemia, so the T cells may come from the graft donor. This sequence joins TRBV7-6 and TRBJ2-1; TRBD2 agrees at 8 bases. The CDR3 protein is CASSLAAGVANNEQFF. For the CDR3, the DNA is TGTGCCAGCAGCTTAGCAGCGGGAGTGGCGAACAATGAGCAGTTCTTC.